The 22 T cell receptor beta chains below were found in one sample sequenced in a study of Ad26.COV2.S vaccination and SARS-CoV-2 variants. As for treatment: roughly 20 received Ad26.COV2.S at low or high dose, single or two shots; roughly 5 received placebo; per-sample allocation not given. After the first vaccine or placebo injection, samples were drawn on day 63. Assay used: immunoSEQ multiplex PCR; TCRdb lists only in-frame clones, some missing. Here the sample spans about 400,000 clones, 83% being singletons. The sample was peripheral blood, taken in a trial of Ad26.COV2.S vaccine versus placebo. These receptor sequences come from a person aged 18 to 59 who received the Ad26.COV2.S COVID-19 vaccine or a placebo.

The V gene is TRBV5-1, the J gene TRBJ2-2; D gene uncertain. Germline V gene data show CDR1 as SGHRS and CDR2 as YFSETQ. The V end lost 8 bases, the J end lost 6 bases, and 8 bases lay between the germline ends. This CDR3 has 11 residues. The CDR3 DNA is TGCGCCAGTCGCATCTCCGGGGAGCTGTTTTTT. It translates to CASRISGELFF.

This clone appeared a single time. The chain combines TRBV6-5 with TRBJ1-1; TRBD1 might be the D (6 bases). This CDR3 region has 14 residues. The germline V and J ends were trimmed by 6 bases and 4 bases, with 15 bases remaining between them. CDR1 MNHEY and CDR2 SVGAGI come from the germline V gene. The CDR3 sequence: CASSQQGGSTEAFF. Written as DNA, the CDR3 is TGTGCCAGCAGCCAACAGGGCGGGAGCACTGAAGCTTTCTTT.

The V and J genes are TRBV5-1 and TRBJ1-1; D remains ambiguous. There are 13 residues in the CDR3. Trimming removed 1 base from V and 0 bases from J, with 4 bases in between. Germline CDR1 is SGHRS and CDR2 is YFSETQ. CDR3 residues: CASSLSVNTEAFF. The CDR3 DNA is TGCGCCAGCAGCTTGTCGGTGAACACTGAAGCTTTCTTT.

CDR3 sequence reads: CASSFSTQGAAEQYF. In DNA form, the CDR3 reads TGTGCCAGCAGCTTTAGTACACAGGGAGCCGCCGAGCAGTACTTC. This chain uses TRBV9 with TRBJ2-7; a weak D match, TRBD1 (6 bases). The CDR3 is 15 residues long. CDR1 and CDR2 (germline): SGDLS, YYNGEE. Trimming took off 4 bases at V and 6 bases at J, with 20 bases between the two ends. Variable domain in full (rest from reference TRBV9 and TRBJ2-7): DSGVTQTPKHLITATGQRVTLRCSPRSGDLSVYWYQQSLDQGLQFLIQYYNGEERAKGNILERFSAQQFPDLHSELNLSSLELGDSALYFCASSFSTQGAAEQYFGPGTRLTVT.

The V call is TRBV2, the J call TRBJ1-2, with unresolved D. The CDR3 spans 13 residues. CDR1 is SNHLY, CDR2 FYNNEI, per germline. Trimming removed 2 bases at V and 2 bases at J, with 6 bases between. CDR3 sequence: CASSELPNYGYTF. CDR3 in DNA: TGTGCCAGCAGTGAACTACCGAACTATGGCTACACCTTC.

This clone was observed many times. The chain carries TRBV19 and TRBJ2-3; D gene unclear. The length of the CDR3 is 14 residues. Germline values: CDR1 LNHDA, CDR2 SQIVND (reference sequence). V was shortened by 1 base and J by 0 bases, with 5 bases between the two germline ends. The CDR3 loop reads CASSIVGSTDTQYF. CDR3 bases: TGTGCCAGTAGTATAGTAGGCAGCACAGATACGCAGTATTTT.

The chain recombines TRBV7-9 with TRBJ2-4; 12 nucleotides line up with TRBD2. The J segment lost 4 bases and the V segment lost 2 bases, leaving 0 bases of the junction unmatched. The CDR3 is 15 residues long. Germline V lookup: CDR1 SEHNR, CDR2 FQNEAQ (reference sequence). In nucleotides, the CDR3 is TGTGCCAGCAGCTTACTAGCGGGAGGGAAAAACATTCAGTACTTC. Residues: CASSLLAGGKNIQYF. The variable domain in full, completed from reference TRBV7-9 and TRBJ2-4, reads DTGVSQNPRHKITKRGQNVTFRCDPISEHNRLYWYRQTLGQGPEFLTYFQNEAQLEKSRLLSDRFSAERPKGSFSTLEIQRTEQGDSAMYLCASSLLAGGKNIQYFGAGTRLSVL.

J is TRBJ1-5 and V is TRBV6-6, with D unresolved. The V end was cut by 8 bases, the J end by 7 bases, with 12 bases between. Germline CDR1 reads MNHNY; CDR2 reads SVGAGI (reference sequence). This CDR3 is built from 12 residues. The DNA of the CDR3 is TGTGCCAGCCGGGTCCCCCGGCAGCCCCAGCATTTT. This encodes CASRVPRQPQHF.

This clone was seen at least ten times. The gene calls are TRBV27 and TRBJ1-2; D unresolved. The germline V and J ends were trimmed by 5 bases and 6 bases, with 19 bases remaining between them. Germline lookup yields CDR1 MNHEY and CDR2 SMNVEV (reference sequence). The CDR3 is made up of 15 amino acids. Here the CDR3 DNA reads TGTGCCAGCAGTCCAAGGGCCAAGGGAACTGATGGCTACACCTTC. Its translation: CASSPRAKGTDGYTF.

This chain links TRBV28 with TRBJ2-7; D perhaps matches TRBD2 (5 bases). The germline V gene has CDR1 MDHEN and CDR2 SYDVKM. Trimming took off 7 bases at V and 3 bases at J, with 10 bases between the two ends. The CDR3 runs to 12 residues. In DNA form, the CDR3 reads TGTGCCAGCAAACGGACTGGCTACGAGCAGTACTTC. Translation: CASKRTGYEQYF.

The chain has TRBV19 and TRBJ1-3; D perhaps matches TRBD1 (6 bases). Germline V CDR1 and CDR2: LNHDA, SQIVND (reference sequence). CDR3 size: 13 residues. V lost 8 bases and J 4 bases, leaving 12 bases between the germline ends. For the CDR3, the DNA is TGTGCCAGTTCAACAGGGCCCGGAAACACCATATATTTT. Translated: CASSTGPGNTIYF.

The CDR3 DNA follows: TGTGCCTGGAGTGTATGGACACGCAACACGGGCAGGGGGTGGTTAAAGACCCAGTACTTC. Its translation is CAWSVWTRNTGRGWLKTQYF. V usage is TRBV30 and J usage is TRBJ2-5; TRBD1 matches at 7 bases. Trimming removed 0 bases from V and 6 bases from J; junction bases left unmatched: 25. The CDR3 runs 20 residues. The germline V gene has CDR1 GTSNPN and CDR2 SVGIG (reference sequence). The variable domain in full, completed from reference TRBV30 and TRBJ2-5, reads SQTIHQWPATLVQPVGSPLSLECTVEGTSNPNLYWYRQAAGRGLQLLFYSVGIGQISSEVPQNLSASRPQDRQFILSSKKLLLSDSGFYLCAWSVWTRNTGRGWLKTQYFGPGTRLLVL.

This chain uses TRBV28 with TRBJ1-1; 7 bases agree with TRBD1. The V gene end was trimmed by 6 bases and the J gene end by 1 base; junction bases not matched to a gene: 8. The length of the CDR3 is 15 residues. The germline V gene has CDR1 MDHEN and CDR2 SYDVKM. CDR3 sequence (DNA): TGTGCCAGCAGCCGTACCGGGACAGCGAACACTGAAGCTTTCTTT. It encodes CASSRTGTANTEAFF.

This sequence joins TRBV29-1 and TRBJ2-1; 7 bases fit TRBD2. Germline CDR1 SQVTM, CDR2 ANQGSEA. V lost 4 bases to trimming and J lost 4 bases; unmatched junction nucleotides: 7. The CDR3 sequence is 14 residues long. The CDR3 DNA follows: TGCAGCGTTGGCCAGCGGGGAGTATACAATGAGCAGTTCTTC. It encodes CSVGQRGVYNEQFF.

The V and J genes are TRBV2 and TRBJ1-2; TRBD1 might be the D (5 bases). Trimming removed 3 bases from V and 4 bases from J, with 9 bases in between. The CDR3 runs 13 residues. CDR1 is SNHLY, CDR2 FYNNEI, per germline. The CDR3 spells CASSDGARYGYTF. CDR3 DNA: TGTGCCAGCAGTGATGGGGCCCGCTATGGCTACACCTTC.

At least ten counts were recorded for this clone. J is TRBJ2-2 and V is TRBV6-1; 10 positions agree with TRBD1. Trimming at V came to 3 bases and at J to 3 bases, leaving 4 bases not matched to a gene. This CDR3 comprises 16 residues. Germline V CDR1 and CDR2: MNHNS, SASEGT. CDR3 residues: CASSDPDRGDTGELFF. CDR3 nucleotide sequence: TGTGCCAGCAGTGACCCGGACAGGGGGGACACCGGGGAGCTGTTTTTT.

The gene calls are TRBV6-5 and TRBJ2-7, with D maybe TRBD2 (6 bases). This CDR3 is built from 14 residues. Germline V gene data show CDR1 as MNHEY and CDR2 as SVGAGI. Trimming pared 8 bases from V and 3 bases from J, leaving 17 bases between. This chain's CDR3 is CASRPPGLGYEQYF. In DNA form, the CDR3 reads TGTGCCAGCCGCCCTCCGGGACTGGGCTACGAGCAGTACTTC.

This sequence joins TRBV5-1 and TRBJ2-1; the D is unclear. The V and J ends lost 3 bases and 0 bases respectively, with 13 bases between them. The CDR3 consists of 16 residues. The V gene's germline CDR1 is SGHRS and CDR2 YFSETQ. CDR3 residues: CASSSRLGFSYNEQFF. The CDR3 DNA sequence: TGCGCCAGCAGCTCGCGACTTGGTTTCTCCTACAATGAGCAGTTCTTC. Combining the CDR3 with reference TRBV5-1 and TRBJ2-1 gives the whole variable domain KAGVTQTPRYLIKTRGQQVTLSCSPISGHRSVSWYQQTPGQGLQFLFEYFSETQRNKGNFPGRFSGRQFSNSRSEMNVSTLELGDSALYLCASSSRLGFSYNEQFFGPGTRLTVL.

V and J are TRBV7-2 and TRBJ2-1, with no clear D. CDR3 length equals 15 residues. V gave up 4 bases and J gave up 3 bases, with 13 bases separating them. The germline gives CDR1 SGHTA, CDR2 FQGNSA. The CDR3 sequence: CASSSVGSYYNEQFF. Written as DNA, the CDR3 is TGTGCCAGCAGCTCAGTTGGCAGCTACTACAATGAGCAGTTCTTC. The variable domain in full, with the rest retrieved from reference TRBV7-2 and TRBJ2-1, is GAGVSQSPSNKVTEKGKDVELRCDPISGHTALYWYRQSLGQGLEFLIYFQGNSAPDKSGLPSDRFSAERTGGSVSTLTIQRTQQEDSAVYLCASSSVGSYYNEQFFGPGTRLTVL.

The chain is built from TRBV15 and TRBJ2-4; D might be TRBD2 (5 bases). Trimming pared 0 bases from V and 8 bases from J, leaving 11 bases between. The CDR3 sequence is 14 residues long. Germline V gene lookup returns CDR1 LNHNV and CDR2 YYDKDF (reference sequence). In nucleotides, the CDR3 is TGTGCCACCAGCAGAGAGGTGGTGGGAGACATTCAGTACTTC. Translating it yields CATSREVVGDIQYF.

The CDR3 reads CASSLRSWLPQFYEQYF. In nucleotides, the CDR3 is TGTGCCAGCAGCTTAAGATCATGGCTCCCCCAATTCTACGAGCAGTACTTC. J is TRBJ2-7 and V is TRBV7-2; D call uncertain. The germline V and J ends were trimmed by 2 bases and 3 bases, with 20 bases remaining between them. This CDR3 comprises 17 residues. Germline V gene sequence: CDR1 SGHTA, CDR2 FQGNSA.

This chain links TRBV13 with TRBJ2-1; 11 bases are shared with TRBD2. The germline gives CDR1 PRHDT, CDR2 FYEKMQ (reference sequence). Trimming removed 3 bases from V and 5 bases from J; junction bases left unmatched: 6. The CDR3 is 16 amino acids. CDR3 amino acids: CASSFRLAGRDNEQFF. In nucleotides, the CDR3 is TGTGCCAGCAGCTTTAGACTAGCGGGGAGGGACAATGAGCAGTTCTTC. Full variable domain (outside the CDR3, taken from reference TRBV13 and TRBJ2-1): AAGVIQSPRHLIKEKRETATLKCYPIPRHDTVYWYQQGPGQDPQFLISFYEKMQSDKGSIPDRFSAQQFSDYHSELNMSSLELGDSALYFCASSFRLAGRDNEQFFGPGTRLTVL.